What follows describes a single TCR beta chain. The antigen remains undetermined. Generated by immunoSEQ multiplex PCR, the TCRdb table keeps only in-frame clones and is missing some. The profile shows about 13,000 clones, about 80% of them singletons. V shed 1 base and J shed 4 bases, with 23 bases lying between them. This CDR3 comprises 20 residues. Germline CDR1 SGHVS, CDR2 FQNEAQ. The data originate from a study of OX40 agonist ivuxolimab in advanced cancers. Study information: Every 2 weeks, patients got intravenous ivuxolimab at one of six dose levels (0.01-10 mg/kg).

Regarding the study as a whole: There were, on average, more expanded clones in CD8+ T cells than in CD4+. Both blood CD4+ and CD8+ T cells showed clonal growth by week 6 at 0.1 to 3.0 mg/kg. Determination of antigen specificity was not performed for the expanded peripheral T cells.

The material sequenced was CD4+ or CD8+ T cells sorted from blood, taken in a trial of the OX40 agonist ivuxolimab. This TCR was recovered from an adult with an advanced solid tumor such as melanoma, head and neck, liver or kidney cancer. The chain employs TRBV7-8 and TRBJ1-6, with D uncertain. Here the CDR3 DNA reads TGTGCCAGCAGCTTAGAGTTGTCGGTTAGCAGACTGACGTATAATTCACCCCTCCACTTT. Translating gives CASSLELSVSRLTYNSPLHF.